A single T cell receptor (beta chain) is shown here with its context. What this receptor recognizes is not known. Base qualities are missing; no much larger clone stands one base away. At the junction V is shortened by 6 bases and J by 12 bases; bases outside the gene matches: 7. Taken from the germline V gene, the CDR1 and CDR2 loops are SNHLY and FYNNEI. Spanning cysteine to phenylalanine, the CDR3 consists of 12 amino acids. The read is trimmed to its CDR3 DNA, 36 bases read in frame from base 1. Lesional scalp punch biopsies and peripheral blood were obtained from alopecia areata patients. PBMCs were separated by density centrifugation and stained for CD3, CD4 and CD8, after which CD4+ and CD8+ T cells were sorted on a FACSAria. This sample stems from a study of CD8+ T cells in alopecia areata (dated by TCRdb to the late 2010s). In the study overall: The treated patients, all with moderate-to-severe alopecia areata, were enrolled in an open-label pilot trial of oral tofacitinib given at 5 to 10 mg twice daily. Patients on tofacitinib were biopsied at baseline and after 4 and 24 weeks of treatment, and several of the patients also had a later scalp biopsy. Patients received tofacitinib for 6 to 18 months and were then followed off drug for 6 months to check for delayed response and recurrence. Scalp clonality was compared among normal scalp (n=4), patchy alopecia areata scalp (n=8), and alopecia totalis/universalis scalp (n=8). immunoSEQ multiplex PCR using 35 Vbeta forward primers and 13 Jbeta reverse primers was used to amplify TCRbeta CDR3 regions. In both human patients and the C3H/HeJ mouse model, the study applied high-throughput TCRbeta sequencing to look at T cell clonal expansion in alopecia areata. In humans, TCRbeta sequencing was performed on scalp tissue and on sorted CD4+ and CD8+ peripheral blood T cells from healthy controls and from patients with patchy or totalis/universalis alopecia areata. The RNA source kit depended on sample type: the PAXgene miRNA kit for fixed scalp, the miRNeasy kit for PBMCs, and the RNeasy kit for mouse skin.

General findings and caveats noted by the study authors: Lesional scalp, especially in alopecia totalis/universalis, showed higher clonality and more expanded CD8+ clones than normal scalp, suggesting antigenic drive. Unlike mouse skin, which is dominated by gammadelta T cells, normal human skin has resident alphabeta T cells that are also sequenced, and this complicates analysis of the scalp TCR repertoire. Compared with mice, TCR sequences shared between patients were less clear, possibly partly because of HLA diversity across the patient population.

The receptor library was made with the immunoSEQ multiplex PCR assay. RNA was extracted from all samples and reverse transcribed into cDNA, which served as template for TCR sequencing. SuperScript III was used for first-strand cDNA synthesis, primed with a 2:1 mix of oligo-dT and random hexamers. A synthetic immune receptor repertoire was used to assess amplification bias, and residual bias was removed computationally. Per the authors' processing: Raw reads were preprocessed to remove errors, and CDR3 was defined by IMGT conventions from the conserved cysteine to phenylalanine. Clonality was calculated as 1 minus Shannon entropy normalized by log2 of the number of productive unique TCRs. CD4 or CD8 identity of scalp clones was inferred by cross-referencing scalp TCRbeta sequences with sorted blood CD4 and CD8 repertoires. Sourced from immuneACCESS, this table was stored by TCRdb with only in-frame sequences that have V and J called. A share of the clones is absent; for the studies checked, an unresolved V gene accounts for under half, and the remainder has no known explanation. The D gene and trimming were derived from the DNA, and the V and J assignments and clone size from that table. The sample includes approximately 140,000 clones, with 47% observed a single time. The top ten clones comprise 6% to 7% of the sample.

The rearranged chain carries TRBV2 and TRBJ2-1; TRBD2 matches 8 bases in the middle. This sequence originates from a human donor with alopecia areata. Sequenced material: CD4+ T cells sorted from blood. For the CDR3, the sequence is CASRSASGWQFF. At the DNA level, the sequence is TGTGCCAGCAGGAGTGCTAGCGGGTGGCAGTTCTTC.